The 15 T cell receptor beta chains in this list originate from one sample, sequenced in a study of identical twins. MiXCR, run by TCRdb on the 5' RACE reads, gives a single entry per CDR3 protein. There are under 900,000 distinct CDR3 sequences in the sample; 18% occur only once, and about an eighth lies in the top ten. The sample was also reused in another study, on T cells expressing NK-cell markers.

Sequences were obtained from PBMCs. The receptors come from a woman aged 18-29 years in good health.

This rearrangement joins TRBV10-2 to TRBJ1-1; the D gene is possibly TRBD1 (5 bases). The length of the CDR3 is 16 residues. Trimming stripped 6 bases from V and 1 base from J, with 18 bases between. Germline V gene sequence: CDR1 WSHSY, CDR2 SAAADI. The CDR3 spells CASSYTRTGPNTEAFF. CDR3 in DNA: TGCGCCAGCAGCTACACCCGTACAGGACCGAACACTGAAGCTTTCTTT.

The gene calls are TRBV9 and TRBJ2-6, with D perhaps TRBD1 (5 bases). Deletions cut 3 bases from V and 0 bases from J, with 16 bases between. CDR3 length: 18 residues. The germline CDR1 and CDR2 sequences are SGDLS and YYNGEE. The CDR3 coding sequence is TGTGCCAGCAGCGCGAAACAGGATGCAAGCTCTGGGGCCAACGTCCTGACTTTC. It translates to CASSAKQDASSGANVLTF.

The chain joins TRBV11-2 to TRBJ1-2; D possibly corresponds to TRBD1 (6 bases). Germline CDR1 SGHAT, CDR2 FQNNGV. The CDR3 spans 14 residues. Trimming took off 3 bases at V and 8 bases at J, with 16 bases between the two ends. Here the CDR3 reads CASSLSTGRNGYTF. CDR3 DNA sequence: TGTGCCAGCAGCTTGAGCACAGGGAGGAACGGCTACACCTTC.

The chain carries TRBV6-6 and TRBJ1-1, with D hard to call. The V gene's germline CDR1 is MNHNY and CDR2 SVGAGI (reference sequence). Trimming shortened V by 10 bases and J by 1 base, and 13 bases separated the two germline ends. This CDR3 is built from 13 residues. DNA of the CDR3: TGTGCCACCGCTCGTGGGGAGAACACTGAAGCTTTCTTT. Its protein product is CATARGENTEAFF.

The chain recombines TRBV12-3 or TRBV12-4 with TRBJ2-1, with a tentative D call TRBD2 (5 bases). V was trimmed by 5 bases and J by 8 bases, leaving 10 bases between them. This CDR3 has 12 amino acids. The CDR3 region has the DNA TGTGCCAGCAGTCGCCCCGGGGATGAGCAGTTCTTC. This encodes CASSRPGDEQFF.

In this sample, this clonotype turned up a few times. The gene calls are TRBV29-1 and TRBJ2-1; D not resolved. V dropped 6 bases and J dropped 3 bases, with 15 bases sitting between them. CDR3 length equals 14 residues. Germline V gene sequence: CDR1 SQVTM, CDR2 ANQGSEA. CDR3 protein: CSVGRWQIYNEQFF. The CDR3 DNA reads as TGCAGCGTAGGTCGGTGGCAGATCTACAATGAGCAGTTCTTC.

The table lists this clonotype with a few counts. The rearrangement joins TRBV12-3 or TRBV12-4 to TRBJ2-3; D might be TRBD1 (5 bases). Deletions cut 6 bases from V and 1 base from J, with 11 bases between. The CDR3 is made up of 14 amino acids. The CDR3 sequence is CASSDPTGTDTQYF. In nucleotides, the CDR3 is TGTGCCAGCAGCGACCCGACAGGCACAGATACGCAGTATTTT.

This rearrangement joins TRBV10-3 to TRBJ1-5, with 10 bases fitting TRBD1. Germline V gene data show CDR1 as ENHRY and CDR2 as SYGVKD. V shed 9 bases and J 5 bases; nucleotides not matched to a gene: 4. The CDR3 runs 13 residues. CDR3 in amino acids: CAIGTGADQPQHF. CDR3 nucleotides: TGTGCCATTGGGACAGGGGCGGATCAGCCCCAGCATTTT.

This clonotype was counted only a few times. The CDR3 loop reads CASSYPSGSPINEQFF. CDR3 sequence (DNA): TGCGCCAGCAGCTACCCTAGCGGGAGCCCTATCAATGAGCAGTTCTTC. The gene calls are TRBV5-1 and TRBJ2-1; TRBD2 matches at 10 bases. V lost 3 bases and J lost 6; bases outside the gene matches: 9. From germline, CDR1 is SGHRS and CDR2 YFSETQ. This CDR3 comprises 16 residues.

V usage is TRBV24-1 and J usage is TRBJ1-5, with 8 bases lining up with TRBD1. J lost 4 bases, V lost 8 bases, and 18 bases had no gene match. The CDR3 extends over 18 amino acids. CDR1 is KGHDR, CDR2 SFDVKD, per germline. As DNA, the CDR3 is TGTGCCACCATAACCCGGGACAGGAAACGACCAATGAATCAGCCCCAGCATTTT. It yields the protein CATITRDRKRPMNQPQHF.

Many counts were recorded for this clonotype. The gene calls are TRBV9 and TRBJ2-3; D not certain. CDR1 is SGDLS and CDR2 is YYNGEE in the germline V gene. Trimming removed 0 bases at V and 4 bases at J, with 6 bases between. This CDR3 comprises 13 residues. This chain's CDR3 is CASSVEAPDTQYF. For the CDR3, the DNA is TGTGCCAGCAGCGTAGAGGCGCCAGATACGCAGTATTTT. Together with reference TRBV9 and TRBJ2-3, the CDR3 gives the full variable domain: DSGVTQTPKHLITATGQRVTLRCSPRSGDLSVYWYQQSLDQGLQFLIQYYNGEERAKGNILERFSAQQFPDLHSELNLSSLELGDSALYFCASSVEAPDTQYFGPGTRLTVL.

The chain links TRBV12-3 or TRBV12-4 to TRBJ2-3, with 10 bases identical to TRBD1. This CDR3 comprises 15 residues. Trimming cost V 6 bases and J 3 bases; bases outside gene matches: 6. CDR3 DNA sequence: TGTGCCAGCAGCCCCGGGACAGGGGATACAGATACGCAGTATTTT. This encodes CASSPGTGDTDTQYF.

This sequence joins TRBV20-1 and TRBJ2-3, with 13 bases fitting TRBD2. This CDR3 spans 16 amino acids. CDR1 and CDR2 from the germline V gene are DFQATT and SNEGSKA (reference sequence). V gave up 6 bases and J gave up 5 bases; unmatched junction bases: 11. Here the CDR3 reads CSAKQGTSGTKDTQYF. The CDR3 nucleotides read TGCAGTGCAAAACAAGGGACTAGCGGGACGAAAGATACGCAGTATTTT.

This clonotype was detected a few times. The chain carries TRBV12-3 or TRBV12-4 and TRBJ2-1; D is possibly TRBD2 (5 bases). Trimming left V 7 bases short and J 6 bases short, with 10 bases between. This CDR3 comprises 12 residues. The CDR3 nucleotides read TGTGCCAGCACCTTTCGGGGCAATGAGCAGTTCTTC. Translation gives CASTFRGNEQFF.

This chain connects TRBV30 to TRBJ2-1; D is ambiguous. The CDR3 sequence is 15 residues long. CDR1 is GTSNPN and CDR2 is SVGIG in the germline V gene (reference sequence). Between the trimmed V and J ends, which lost 1 base and 0 bases, there was a span of 10 bases. CDR3 region: CAWSGAAPSYNEQFF. DNA of the CDR3: TGTGCCTGGAGTGGGGCGGCCCCCTCCTACAATGAGCAGTTCTTC.